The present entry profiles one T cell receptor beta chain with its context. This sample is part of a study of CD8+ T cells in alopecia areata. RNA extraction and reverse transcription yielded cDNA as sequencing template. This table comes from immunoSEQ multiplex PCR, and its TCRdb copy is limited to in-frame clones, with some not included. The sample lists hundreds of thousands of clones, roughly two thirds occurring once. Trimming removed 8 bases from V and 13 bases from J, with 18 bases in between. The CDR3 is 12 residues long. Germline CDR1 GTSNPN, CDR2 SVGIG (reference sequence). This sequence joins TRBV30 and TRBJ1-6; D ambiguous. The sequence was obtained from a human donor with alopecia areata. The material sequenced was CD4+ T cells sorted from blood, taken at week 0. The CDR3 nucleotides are TGTGCCCACAAGCGGCCGGGCTTTCCCCTCCACTTT. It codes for CAHKRPGFPLHF.